The 20 T cell receptor beta chains presented below share a single source sample, sequenced in a study of T cell responses to AZD1222 COVID-19 vaccine. Sequenced by immunoSEQ multiplex PCR; TCRdb stores in-frame clones only, minus some. The sample gives 200,000 or so clones, 80% to 95% of which show up once; around 1% is in the top ten. Sequenced here: peripheral blood, sampled 28 days after the second AZD1222 dose. The receptors derive from an adult who received the AZD1222 COVID-19 vaccine.

The chain recombines TRBV10-3 with TRBJ1-5; 7 bases map to TRBD1. Germline V CDR1 and CDR2: ENHRY, SYGVKD. The ends lost 4 bases at V and 0 bases at J; junction bases unmatched: 6. CDR3 length: 16 residues. CDR3 residues: CAISALTGVSNQPQHF. As DNA, the CDR3 is TGTGCCATCAGTGCGCTCACAGGGGTTAGCAATCAGCCCCAGCATTTT.

The chain has TRBV2 and TRBJ1-2; 7 nucleotides agree with TRBD1. This CDR3 region has 16 residues. Germline CDR1 SNHLY, CDR2 FYNNEI. V lost 6 bases, J lost 4 bases, and 14 bases stayed unmatched. CDR3: CASRPRWDSPLYGYTF. CDR3 nucleotide sequence: TGTGCCAGCAGGCCGAGGTGGGACAGTCCTCTCTATGGCTACACCTTC.

The rearrangement uses TRBV20-1 and TRBJ1-2; no firm D call. The CDR3 contains 11 residues. V was pared by 1 base and J by 6 bases, with 6 bases between. Germline values: CDR1 DFQATT, CDR2 SNEGSKA (reference sequence). The CDR3 DNA sequence: TGCAGTGCTAGAGTAATAAATGGCTACACCTTC. It translates to CSARVINGYTF.

This chain connects TRBV7-3 to TRBJ1-1, with no clear D. Trimming stripped 5 bases from V and 1 base from J, with 8 bases between. This CDR3 has 13 amino acids. The germline gives CDR1 SGHTA, CDR2 FQGTGA. The chain's CDR3 is CASSVQKNTEAFF. The CDR3 DNA is TGTGCCAGCAGCGTTCAGAAGAACACTGAAGCTTTCTTT.

The rearrangement joins TRBV12-3 or TRBV12-4 to TRBJ1-1; 10 bases align to TRBD1. The CDR3 consists of 13 residues. J lost 1 base, V lost 8 bases, and 1 base had no gene match. CDR3 nucleotides: TGTGCCAGCCGGGACAGGGGGAACACTGAAGCTTTCTTT. The encoded protein is CASRDRGNTEAFF.

The gene calls are TRBV28 and TRBJ2-7; possible D gene TRBD1, 5 bases. Germline CDR1 is MDHEN and CDR2 is SYDVKM. This CDR3 is 14 amino acids long. V shed 3 bases and J shed 3 bases, with 12 bases lying between them. CDR3 sequence (DNA): TGTGCCAGCAGTTTGTCAGGGCCACTCTACGAGCAGTACTTC. Translation gives CASSLSGPLYEQYF.

The rearrangement uses TRBV5-5 and TRBJ1-2, with TRBD1 matching 9 bases. This CDR3 comprises 14 residues. V gave up 3 bases and J gave up 8 bases; unmatched junction bases: 8. Looked up from germline, CDR1 is SGHKS and CDR2 is YYEKEE (reference sequence). Here the CDR3 DNA reads TGTGCCAGCAGCTGGGACAGGGCTGCGTACGGCTACACCTTC. This gives the protein CASSWDRAAYGYTF.

The chain employs TRBV20-1 and TRBJ1-1; D gene ambiguous. V lost 2 bases to trimming and J lost 3 bases, with 4 bases between them. The germline gives CDR1 DFQATT, CDR2 SNEGSKA (reference sequence). The length of the CDR3 is 11 residues. CDR3 amino acids: CSARQDTEAFF. The CDR3 bases are TGCAGTGCTAGACAGGACACTGAAGCTTTCTTT.

The rearrangement uses TRBV10-2 and TRBJ2-7, with TRBD1 identical over 9 bases. Looked up from germline, CDR1 is WSHSY and CDR2 is SAAADI. The junction had 11 bases not matched to a gene; V was cut back by 3 bases and J by 5 bases. The CDR3 contains 16 residues. CDR3 sequence reads: CASSEIPGTGSNEQYF. CDR3 DNA: TGCGCCAGCAGTGAAATACCCGGGACAGGGAGCAACGAGCAGTACTTC.

The chain carries TRBV5-1 and TRBJ2-7, with unresolved D. Germline CDR1 SGHRS, CDR2 YFSETQ. Trimming took off 4 bases at V and 0 bases at J, with 8 bases between the two ends. The CDR3 contains 13 residues. The chain's CDR3 is CASSLDNSYEQYF. The DNA of the CDR3 is TGCGCCAGCAGCCTCGACAACTCCTACGAGCAGTACTTC.

The chain couples TRBV6-5 to TRBJ1-1; D is unresolved. Trimming took off 8 bases at V and 0 bases at J, with 13 bases between the two ends. Germline loops: CDR1 MNHEY, CDR2 SVGAGI. This CDR3 is built from 14 residues. The CDR3 region is CASGVDGMNTEAFF. The DNA for the CDR3 is TGTGCCAGCGGAGTGGACGGCATGAACACTGAAGCTTTCTTT.

Points on this clone: This specimen includes other DNA sequences encoding the same CDR3. CDR3: CASSAGTGYGYTF. In DNA, the CDR3 is TGTGCCAGCAGCGCCGGGACAGGGTATGGCTACACCTTC. The chain couples TRBV7-3 to TRBJ1-2; TRBD1 matches 9 bases. The germline CDR1 and CDR2 sequences are SGHTA and FQGTGA. The V gene end was trimmed by 5 bases and the J gene end by 5 bases; junction bases not matched to a gene: 3. This CDR3 comprises 13 residues.

The chain has TRBV7-9 and TRBJ1-1; 9 bases line up with TRBD1. The CDR3 runs to 17 residues. Losses at the gene ends were 4 bases for V and 3 bases for J; bases not matched to a gene: 12. CDR1 SEHNR and CDR2 FQNEAQ come from the germline V gene (reference sequence). The CDR3 region has the DNA TGTGCCAGCAGCTCCTCCGGGACAGGGAGGGCCGACACTGAAGCTTTCTTT. Amino acids: CASSSSGTGRADTEAFF.

V usage is TRBV3-1 (or the pseudogene TRBV3-2) and J usage is TRBJ1-3, with D hard to call. V was cut by 0 bases and J by 1 base, with 13 bases left in between. The CDR3 loop spans 17 amino acids. From germline, CDR1 is LGHDT and CDR2 YNNKEL (reference sequence). The CDR3 reads CASSQDPRVLSGNTIYF. The CDR3 region has the DNA TGTGCCAGCAGCCAAGATCCAAGGGTTTTATCTGGAAACACCATATATTTT.

The rearrangement joins TRBV4-1 to TRBJ1-5; no clear D gene. Germline V gives CDR1 MGHRA, CDR2 YSYEKL. Trimming removed 3 bases from V and 0 bases from J, with 9 bases in between. The CDR3 has 15 amino acids. The CDR3 here is CASSHTDGSNQPQHF. The CDR3 bases are TGCGCCAGCAGCCATACCGACGGTAGCAATCAGCCCCAGCATTTT.

The chain employs TRBV4-1 and TRBJ2-7; D may be TRBD2 (5 bases). Trimming removed 5 bases at V and 1 base at J, with 9 bases between. The CDR3 has 13 residues. The germline CDR1 and CDR2 sequences are MGHRA and YSYEKL. The CDR3 DNA reads as TGCGCCAGCAGCTCCGGGGTATCCTACGAGCAGTACTTC. This gives the protein CASSSGVSYEQYF.

The chain recombines TRBV9 with TRBJ1-1; 8 bases fit TRBD1. In germline, CDR1 is SGDLS, CDR2 YYNGEE. The CDR3 has 15 residues. V lost 2 bases to trimming and J lost 0 bases; unmatched junction nucleotides: 3. The CDR3 nucleotides read TGTGCCAGCAGCGTTACAGGGGGTTTGAACACTGAAGCTTTCTTT. Its translation is CASSVTGGLNTEAFF.

This chain links TRBV18 with TRBJ1-2; D remains unclear. V gave up 1 base and J gave up 8 bases, with 8 bases separating them. The CDR3 consists of 12 residues. The V gene's germline CDR1 is KGHSH and CDR2 LQKENI. CDR3: CASSPQNQGYTF. The DNA for the CDR3 is TGTGCCAGCTCACCACAGAACCAGGGCTACACCTTC. Together with reference TRBV18 and TRBJ1-2, the CDR3 gives the full variable domain: NAGVMQNPRHLVRRRGQEARLRCSPMKGHSHVYWYRQLPEEGLKFMVYLQKENIIDESGMPKERFSAEFPKEGPSILRIQQVVRGDSAAYFCASSPQNQGYTFGSGTRLTVV.

The chain employs TRBV6-5 and TRBJ1-6; no firm D call. The CDR3 has 15 residues. Germline assignment: CDR1 MNHEY and CDR2 SVGAGI. V lost 9 bases and J lost 0, with 12 bases in between. DNA for the CDR3: TGTGCCAGTAGACCGCTGAGCTCCTATAATTCACCCCTCCACTTT. Its protein is CASRPLSSYNSPLHF.

The J gene is TRBJ1-1, the V gene TRBV3-1 (or the pseudogene TRBV3-2), with no clear D. This CDR3 region has 15 residues. Germline-derived CDR1 and CDR2 are LGHDT and YNNKEL (reference sequence). V lost 2 bases to trimming and J lost 4 bases, with 14 bases between them. CDR3 protein: CASSQLAGSSTEAFF. The CDR3 bases are TGTGCCAGCAGCCAATTAGCCGGGTCTAGCACTGAAGCTTTCTTT.